The source of this T cell receptor (beta chain) is a study of cytomegalovirus exposure and HLA in healthy donors. With 60 Vbeta and 13 Jbeta primers, the PCR was carried out. Assay: immunoSEQ multiplex PCR; the TCRdb copy retains only in-frame clones and omits some. The sample includes about 160,000 clones, around 76% of them seen just once. What was sequenced was PBMCs. This receptor was identified in a man aged 55-75 years in good health and CMV-seronegative.

The CDR3 is CASSSDRDTQYF. CDR3 bases: TGTGCCAGCAGTTCGGACAGAGATACGCAGTATTTT. The chain recombines TRBV6-5 with TRBJ2-3; tentatively, D is TRBD1 (6 bases). The CDR3 consists of 12 residues. Deletions cut 4 bases from V and 5 bases from J, with 7 bases between. Looked up from germline, CDR1 is MNHEY and CDR2 is SVGAGI.